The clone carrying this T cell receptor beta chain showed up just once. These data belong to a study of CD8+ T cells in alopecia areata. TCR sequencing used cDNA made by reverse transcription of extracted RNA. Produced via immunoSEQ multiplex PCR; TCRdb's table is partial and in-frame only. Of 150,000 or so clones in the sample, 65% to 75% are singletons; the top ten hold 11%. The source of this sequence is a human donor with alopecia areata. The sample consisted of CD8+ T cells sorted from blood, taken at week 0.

CDR3 residues: CASSVRDRAGTGELFF. CDR3 DNA sequence: TGTGCCAGCAGTGTCCGGGACAGGGCGGGCACCGGGGAGCTGTTTTTT. The J gene is TRBJ2-2, the V gene TRBV25-1, with 9 bases that match TRBD1. CDR3 length: 16 amino acids. The J segment lost 4 bases and the V segment lost 4 bases, leaving 7 bases of the junction unmatched. The germline CDR1 and CDR2 sequences are MGHDK and SYGVNS.